Detailed here is one T cell receptor beta chain. The antigen is not known. TCRdb keeps only in-frame clones here, not all; method: immunoSEQ multiplex PCR. The sample has 100,000 to 150,000 clones, 65% to 90% seen once. The data are from a study of T cell responses to AZD1222 COVID-19 vaccine. General study results and limits: Among spike-specific TCRs, nearly half reportedly target unmutated variant regions. At baseline, seropositivity was found in only a handful of AZD1222 recipients. Donors were mostly white British, more females; clonal diversity possibly underestimated. Mapped onto spike, vaccine-associated CD4 TCRs spanned it and were dominant at 160-218 and 743-854.

Germline V gene lookup returns CDR1 SEHNR and CDR2 FQNEAQ (reference sequence). Trimming removed 1 base from V and 2 bases from J; junction bases left unmatched: 3. This CDR3 comprises 15 residues. The chain links TRBV7-9 to TRBJ1-2; 8 bases align to TRBD1. The clonotype originates from an adult in good health. Sequenced here: peripheral blood, sampled on day 0 of AZD1222 vaccination. The CDR3 sequence is CASSLVAGGNYGYTF. The CDR3 coding sequence is TGTGCCAGCAGCTTAGTGGCAGGGGGCAACTATGGCTACACCTTC.